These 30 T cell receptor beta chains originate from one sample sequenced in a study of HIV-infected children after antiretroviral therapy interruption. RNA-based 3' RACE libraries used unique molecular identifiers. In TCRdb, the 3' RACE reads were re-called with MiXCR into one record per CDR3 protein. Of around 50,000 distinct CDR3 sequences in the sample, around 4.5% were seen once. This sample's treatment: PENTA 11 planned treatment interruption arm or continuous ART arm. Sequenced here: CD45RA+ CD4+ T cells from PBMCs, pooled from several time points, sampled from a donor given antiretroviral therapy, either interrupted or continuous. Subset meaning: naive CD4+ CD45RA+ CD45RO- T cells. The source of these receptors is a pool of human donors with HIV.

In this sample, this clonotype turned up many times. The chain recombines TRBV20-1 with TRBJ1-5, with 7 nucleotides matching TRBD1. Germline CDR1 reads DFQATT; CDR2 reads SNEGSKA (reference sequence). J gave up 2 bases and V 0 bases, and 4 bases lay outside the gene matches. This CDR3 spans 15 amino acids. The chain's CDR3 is CSARDRGTGNQPQHF. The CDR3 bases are TGCAGTGCTAGAGATAGAGGGACAGGCAATCAGCCCCAGCATTTT.

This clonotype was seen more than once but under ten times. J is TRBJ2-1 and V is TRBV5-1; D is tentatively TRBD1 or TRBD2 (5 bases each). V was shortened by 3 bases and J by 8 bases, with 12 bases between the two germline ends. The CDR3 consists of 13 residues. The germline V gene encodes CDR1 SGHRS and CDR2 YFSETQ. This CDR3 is CASSSLRGHEQFF. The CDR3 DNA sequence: TGCGCCAGCAGCTCCCTCCGGGGACATGAGCAGTTCTTC.

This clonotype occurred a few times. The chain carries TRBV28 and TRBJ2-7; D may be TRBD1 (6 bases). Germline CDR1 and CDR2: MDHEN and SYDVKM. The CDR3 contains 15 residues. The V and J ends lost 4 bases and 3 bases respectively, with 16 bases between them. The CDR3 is CASSSQGGFYYEQYF. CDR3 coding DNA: TGTGCCAGCAGTTCACAGGGCGGTTTTTACTACGAGCAGTACTTC.

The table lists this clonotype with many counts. As DNA, the CDR3 is TGTGCCAGCAGCTTGCCGGGTCTCTCCTACGAGCAGTACTTC. Translated: CASSLPGLSYEQYF. The rearrangement uses TRBV7-9 and TRBJ2-7; D unclear. Trimming cost V 3 bases and J 0 bases, with 9 bases left between them. This CDR3 comprises 14 residues. Germline CDR1 is SEHNR and CDR2 is FQNEAQ (reference sequence).

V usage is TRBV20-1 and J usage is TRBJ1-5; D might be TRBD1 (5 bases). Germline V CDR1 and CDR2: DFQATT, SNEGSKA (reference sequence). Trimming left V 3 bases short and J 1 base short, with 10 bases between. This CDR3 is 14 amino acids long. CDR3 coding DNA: TGCAGTGCTAGGTGGGGACCCAGCAATCAGCCCCAGCATTTT. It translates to CSARWGPSNQPQHF.

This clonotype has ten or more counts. This CDR3 reads CASSLGGVAGANVLTF. The DNA of the CDR3 is TGCGCCAGCAGCTTGGGTGGAGTGGCTGGGGCCAACGTCCTGACTTTC. This chain uses TRBV5-1 with TRBJ2-6; unclear D gene. The CDR3 spans 16 residues. CDR1 is SGHRS and CDR2 is YFSETQ in the germline V gene. V shed 0 bases and J shed 2 bases, with 9 bases lying between them.

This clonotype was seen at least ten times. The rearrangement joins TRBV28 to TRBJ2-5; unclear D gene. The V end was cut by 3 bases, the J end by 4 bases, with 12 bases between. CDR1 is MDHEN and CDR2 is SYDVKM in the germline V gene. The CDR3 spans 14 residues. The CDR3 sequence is CASSFGELRETQYF. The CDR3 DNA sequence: TGTGCCAGCAGTTTTGGGGAACTGAGAGAGACCCAGTACTTC.

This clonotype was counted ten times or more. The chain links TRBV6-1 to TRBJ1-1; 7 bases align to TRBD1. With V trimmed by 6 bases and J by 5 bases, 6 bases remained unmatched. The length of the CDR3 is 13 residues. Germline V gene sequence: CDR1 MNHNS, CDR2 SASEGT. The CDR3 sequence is CASSQTGRTEAFF. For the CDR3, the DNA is TGTGCCAGCAGCCAGACAGGGAGGACTGAAGCTTTCTTT.

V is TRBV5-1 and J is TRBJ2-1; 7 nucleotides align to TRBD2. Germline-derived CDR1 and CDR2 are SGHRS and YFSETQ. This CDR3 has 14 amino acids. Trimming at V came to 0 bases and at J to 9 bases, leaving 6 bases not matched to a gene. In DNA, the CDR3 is TGCGCCAGCAGCTTGGAAGCGGGGAGTGCTGAGCAGTTCTTC. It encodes CASSLEAGSAEQFF.

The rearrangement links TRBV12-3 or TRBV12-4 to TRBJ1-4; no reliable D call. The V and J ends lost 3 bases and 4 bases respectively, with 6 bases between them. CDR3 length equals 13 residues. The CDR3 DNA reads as TGTGCCAGCAGTTTTAGTCTTAATGAAAAACTGTTTTTT. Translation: CASSFSLNEKLFF.

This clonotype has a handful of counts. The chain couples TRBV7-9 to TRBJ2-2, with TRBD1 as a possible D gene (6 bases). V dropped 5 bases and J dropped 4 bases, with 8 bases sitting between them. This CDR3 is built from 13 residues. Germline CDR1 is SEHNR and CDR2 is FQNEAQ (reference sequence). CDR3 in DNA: TGTGCCAGCAGCACAGGGATCACCGGGGAGCTGTTTTTT. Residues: CASSTGITGELFF.

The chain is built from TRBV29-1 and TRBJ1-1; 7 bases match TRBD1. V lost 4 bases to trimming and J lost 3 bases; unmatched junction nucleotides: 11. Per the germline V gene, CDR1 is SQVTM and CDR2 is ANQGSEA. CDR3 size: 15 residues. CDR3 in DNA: TGCAGCGTTGGAACAAAAACAGGGGTCCACACTGAAGCTTTCTTT. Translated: CSVGTKTGVHTEAFF. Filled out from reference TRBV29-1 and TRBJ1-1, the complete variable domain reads SAVISQKPSRDICQRGTSLTIQCQVDSQVTMMFWYRQQPGQSLTLIATANQGSEATYESGFVIDKFPISRPNLTFSTLTVSNMSPEDSSIYLCSVGTKTGVHTEAFFGQGTRLTVV.

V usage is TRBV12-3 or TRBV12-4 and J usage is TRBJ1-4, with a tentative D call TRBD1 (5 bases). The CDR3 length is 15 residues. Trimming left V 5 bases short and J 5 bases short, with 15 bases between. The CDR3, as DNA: TGTGCCAGCAGTCCCTCAGGCGGGACGAATGAAAAACTGTTTTTT. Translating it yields CASSPSGGTNEKLFF.

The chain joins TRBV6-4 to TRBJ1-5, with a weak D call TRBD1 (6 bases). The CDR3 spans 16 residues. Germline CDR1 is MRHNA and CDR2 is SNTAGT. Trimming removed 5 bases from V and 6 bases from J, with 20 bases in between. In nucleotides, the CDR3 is TGTGCCAGCAGTCCCGGAGCCAGGGGTTCTCGTCAGCCCCAGCATTTT. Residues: CASSPGARGSRQPQHF.

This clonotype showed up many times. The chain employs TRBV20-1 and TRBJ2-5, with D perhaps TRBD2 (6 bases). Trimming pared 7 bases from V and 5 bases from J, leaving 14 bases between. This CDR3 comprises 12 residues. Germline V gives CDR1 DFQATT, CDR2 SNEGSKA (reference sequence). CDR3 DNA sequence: TGCAGTGTTACGACTAGAAGGGAGACCCAGTACTTC. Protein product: CSVTTRRETQYF.

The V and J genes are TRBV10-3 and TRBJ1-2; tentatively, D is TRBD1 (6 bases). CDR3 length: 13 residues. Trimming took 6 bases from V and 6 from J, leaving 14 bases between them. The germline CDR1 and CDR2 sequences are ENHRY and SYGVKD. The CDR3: CAISPDRTNGYTF. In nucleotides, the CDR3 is TGTGCCATCAGCCCCGACAGGACCAATGGCTACACCTTC.

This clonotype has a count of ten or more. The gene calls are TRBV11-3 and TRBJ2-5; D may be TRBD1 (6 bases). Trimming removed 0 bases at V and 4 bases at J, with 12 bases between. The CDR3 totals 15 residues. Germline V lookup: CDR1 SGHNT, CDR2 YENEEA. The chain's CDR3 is CASSLDFARGETQYF. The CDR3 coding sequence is TGTGCCAGCAGCTTAGATTTTGCCAGGGGAGAGACCCAGTACTTC.

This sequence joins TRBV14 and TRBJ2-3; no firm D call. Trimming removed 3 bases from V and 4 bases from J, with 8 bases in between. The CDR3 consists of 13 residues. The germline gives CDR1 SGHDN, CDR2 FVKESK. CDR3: CASSQLVADTQYF. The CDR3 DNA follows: TGTGCCAGCAGCCAGCTCGTGGCAGATACGCAGTATTTT.

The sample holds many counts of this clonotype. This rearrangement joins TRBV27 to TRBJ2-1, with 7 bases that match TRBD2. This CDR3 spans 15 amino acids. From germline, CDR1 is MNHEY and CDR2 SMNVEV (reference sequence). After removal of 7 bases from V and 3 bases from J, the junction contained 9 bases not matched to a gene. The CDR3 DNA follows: TGTGCCAGCATCAAACGGCTAGCGGACTACAATGAGCAGTTCTTC. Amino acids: CASIKRLADYNEQFF.

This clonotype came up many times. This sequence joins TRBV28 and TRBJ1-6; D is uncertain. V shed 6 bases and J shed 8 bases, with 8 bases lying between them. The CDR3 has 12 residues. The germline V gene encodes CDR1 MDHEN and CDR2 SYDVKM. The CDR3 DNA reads TGTGCCAGCAGGGTTGGGGATTCACCCCTCCACTTT. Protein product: CASRVGDSPLHF.

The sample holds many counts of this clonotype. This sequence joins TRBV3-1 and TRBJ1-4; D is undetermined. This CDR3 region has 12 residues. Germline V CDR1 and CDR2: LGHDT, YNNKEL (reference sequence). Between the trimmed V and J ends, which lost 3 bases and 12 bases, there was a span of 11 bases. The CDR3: CASSHGNPELFF. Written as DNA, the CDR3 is TGTGCCAGCAGCCACGGAAACCCCGAACTGTTTTTT.

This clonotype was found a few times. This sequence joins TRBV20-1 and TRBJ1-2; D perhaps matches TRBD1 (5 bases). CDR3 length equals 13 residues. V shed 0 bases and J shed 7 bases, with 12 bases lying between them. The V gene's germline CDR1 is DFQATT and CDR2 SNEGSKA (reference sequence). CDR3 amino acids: CSARDQGTFGYTF. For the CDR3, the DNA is TGCAGTGCTAGAGATCAGGGAACATTTGGCTACACCTTC.

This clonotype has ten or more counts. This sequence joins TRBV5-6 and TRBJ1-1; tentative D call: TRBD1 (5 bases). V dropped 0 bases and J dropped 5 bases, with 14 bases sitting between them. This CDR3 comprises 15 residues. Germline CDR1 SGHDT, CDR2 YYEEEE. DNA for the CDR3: TGTGCCAGCAGCTTGGGACAGACGATTAAGACTGAAGCTTTCTTT. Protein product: CASSLGQTIKTEAFF.

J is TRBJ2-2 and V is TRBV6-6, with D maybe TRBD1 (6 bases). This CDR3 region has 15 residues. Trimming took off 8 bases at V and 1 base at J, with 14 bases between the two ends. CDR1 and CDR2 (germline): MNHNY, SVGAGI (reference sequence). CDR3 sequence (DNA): TGTGCCAGCTCTTCAGGACAGATGAACACCGGGGAGCTGTTTTTT. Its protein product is CASSSGQMNTGELFF.

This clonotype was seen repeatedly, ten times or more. The CDR3 loop is CASSYSGGYINTEAFF. The CDR3, as DNA: TGTGCCAGCAGTTACTCGGGAGGGTATATCAACACTGAAGCTTTCTTT. This chain connects TRBV6-2 or TRBV6-3 to TRBJ1-1; D gene ambiguous. Trimming cost V 0 bases and J 2 bases, with 13 bases left between them. The germline CDR1 and CDR2 sequences are MNHEY and SVGEGT. The length of the CDR3 is 16 residues.

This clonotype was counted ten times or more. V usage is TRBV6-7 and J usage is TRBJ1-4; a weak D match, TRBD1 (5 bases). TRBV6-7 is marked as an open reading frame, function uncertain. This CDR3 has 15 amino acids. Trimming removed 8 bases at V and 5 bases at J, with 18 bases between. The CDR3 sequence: CASSFEEGKNEKLFF. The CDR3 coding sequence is TGTGCCAGCTCCTTCGAGGAGGGGAAAAATGAAAAACTGTTTTTT.

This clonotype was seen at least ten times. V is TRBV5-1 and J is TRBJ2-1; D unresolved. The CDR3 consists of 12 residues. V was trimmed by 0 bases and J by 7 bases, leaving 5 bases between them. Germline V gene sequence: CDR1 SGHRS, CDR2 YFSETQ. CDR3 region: CASSLGANEQFF. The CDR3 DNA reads TGCGCCAGCAGCTTGGGAGCGAATGAGCAGTTCTTC.

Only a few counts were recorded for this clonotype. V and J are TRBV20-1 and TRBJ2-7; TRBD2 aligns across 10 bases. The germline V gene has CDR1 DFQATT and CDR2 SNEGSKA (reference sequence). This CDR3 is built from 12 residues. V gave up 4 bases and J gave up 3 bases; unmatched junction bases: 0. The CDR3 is CSATSGGYEQYF. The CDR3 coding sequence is TGCAGTGCTACTAGCGGGGGCTACGAGCAGTACTTC.

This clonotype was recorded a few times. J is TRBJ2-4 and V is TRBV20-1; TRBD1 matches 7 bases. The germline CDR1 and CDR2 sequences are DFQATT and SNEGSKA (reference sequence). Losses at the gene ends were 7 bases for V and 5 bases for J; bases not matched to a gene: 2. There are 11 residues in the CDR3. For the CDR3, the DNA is TGCAGTGGAGACAGGGAAAACATTCAGTACTTC. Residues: CSGDRENIQYF.

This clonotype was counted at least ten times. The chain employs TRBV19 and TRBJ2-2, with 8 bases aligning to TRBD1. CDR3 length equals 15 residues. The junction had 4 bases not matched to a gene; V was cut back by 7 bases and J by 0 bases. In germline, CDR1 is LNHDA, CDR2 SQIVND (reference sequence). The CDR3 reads CASTTGQANTGELFF. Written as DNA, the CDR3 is TGTGCCAGTACCACGGGACAGGCGAACACCGGGGAGCTGTTTTTT.